Listed below are T cell receptor beta chains from one sample, sequenced in a study of blood T cell repertoires in COVID-19. Clones were sequenced by immunoSEQ multiplex PCR, and TCRdb holds only the in-frame ones, with some missing. The data contain some 58,000 clones, approximately 77% of them seen just once; the ten biggest clones take up under 35%. The sequenced material came from peripheral blood. These TCRs come from a human donor in a cohort sampled during active COVID-19. The CDR3 runs from the conserved cysteine through the conserved F or W. Fields, in order: J gene, clone size, D gene, V gene, CDR3 protein, CDR3 DNA. A D gene is named only where the DNA matches it firmly. For some rows the clone size is stated as once, few or many, or as a class when expanded; others skip it.

J gene: TRBJ2-5; clone size: .; D gene: .; V gene: TRBV19; CDR3 protein: CASSLGGWETQYF; CDR3 DNA: TGTGCCAGTAGCCTCGGAGGGTGGGAGACCCAGTACTTC
J gene: TRBJ2-5; clone size: .; D gene: TRBD2; V gene: TRBV27; CDR3 protein: CASSSAGAGQETQYF; CDR3 DNA: TGTGCCAGCAGTTCAGCGGGAGCTGGTCAAGAGACCCAGTACTTC
J gene: TRBJ1-5; clone size: .; D gene: .; V gene: TRBV23-1; CDR3 protein: CASTPPRGQPDQPQHF; CDR3 DNA: TGCGCCAGCACCCCCCCCAGGGGACAACCCGATCAGCCCCAGCATTTT
J gene: TRBJ2-1; clone size: many; D gene: TRBD2; V gene: TRBV9; CDR3 protein: CASSVGPGGSGSYNEQFF; CDR3 DNA: TGTGCCAGCAGCGTAGGGCCCGGGGGGAGCGGCTCCTACAATGAGCAGTTCTTC
J gene: TRBJ2-1; clone size: .; D gene: TRBD2; V gene: TRBV19; CDR3 protein: CASRAGTSSYNEQFF; CDR3 DNA: TGTGCCAGTAGGGCCGGGACTAGCTCCTACAATGAGCAGTTCTTC
J gene: TRBJ2-7; clone size: .; D gene: TRBD2; V gene: TRBV11-2; CDR3 protein: CASSISGSSYEQYF; CDR3 DNA: TGTGCCAGCAGCATTAGCGGGAGCTCTTACGAGCAGTACTTC
J gene: TRBJ2-1; clone size: .; D gene: TRBD2; V gene: TRBV11-3; CDR3 protein: CASSSRAGGPEQFF; CDR3 DNA: TGTGCCAGCAGCTCAAGGGCGGGGGGCCCTGAGCAGTTCTTC
J gene: TRBJ1-1; clone size: .; D gene: TRBD1; V gene: TRBV12-3/TRBV12-4; CDR3 protein: CASSLGTGEAFF; CDR3 DNA: TGTGCCAGCAGTTTAGGGACAGGTGAAGCTTTCTTT
J gene: TRBJ1-2; clone size: few; D gene: TRBD1; V gene: TRBV5-5; CDR3 protein: CASSLGTGEFYGYTF; CDR3 DNA: TGTGCCAGCAGCTTGGGGACAGGGGAATTCTATGGCTACACCTTC
J gene: TRBJ2-3; clone size: .; D gene: TRBD2; V gene: TRBV2; CDR3 protein: CASSKTGGLAADTQYF; CDR3 DNA: TGTGCCAGCAGCAAGACGGGGGGACTAGCGGCAGATACGCAGTATTTT
J gene: TRBJ2-1; clone size: .; D gene: TRBD1; V gene: TRBV5-6; CDR3 protein: CASSLVARGRYNEQFF; CDR3 DNA: TGTGCCAGCAGCTTGGTAGCGAGGGGGCGATACAATGAGCAGTTCTTC
J gene: TRBJ2-2; clone size: few; D gene: TRBD2; V gene: TRBV14; CDR3 protein: CASSQDLGGRAANTGELFF; CDR3 DNA: TGTGCCAGCAGCCAAGATCTTGGCGGGAGGGCCGCGAACACCGGGGAGCTGTTTTTT
J gene: TRBJ1-5; clone size: .; D gene: TRBD1; V gene: TRBV7-2; CDR3 protein: CASSLGGPGGDQPQHF; CDR3 DNA: TGTGCCAGCAGCTTAGGGGGACCAGGGGGCGATCAGCCCCAGCATTTT
J gene: TRBJ1-6; clone size: .; D gene: TRBD1; V gene: TRBV30; CDR3 protein: CACPAGGSSYNSPLHF; CDR3 DNA: TGTGCCTGCCCAGCAGGGGGGAGCTCCTATAATTCACCCCTCCACTTT
J gene: TRBJ2-7; clone size: .; D gene: TRBD1; V gene: TRBV29-1; CDR3 protein: CSVVGRQGAYEQYF; CDR3 DNA: TGCAGCGTTGTAGGGCGACAGGGGGCTTACGAGCAGTACTTC
J gene: TRBJ1-2; clone size: many; D gene: TRBD1; V gene: TRBV19; CDR3 protein: CATRTGGGYGYTF; CDR3 DNA: TGTGCCACCAGGACAGGGGGCGGCTATGGCTACACCTTC
J gene: TRBJ1-2; clone size: .; D gene: TRBD1; V gene: TRBV19; CDR3 protein: CASRRDRDHYGYTF; CDR3 DNA: TGTGCCAGTAGGCGGGACAGGGACCACTATGGCTACACCTTC
J gene: TRBJ2-5; clone size: once; D gene: TRBD1; V gene: TRBV5-1; CDR3 protein: CASSHGQGREAQYF; CDR3 DNA: TGCGCCAGCAGCCACGGACAGGGGAGGGAGGCCCAGTACTTC
J gene: TRBJ2-7; clone size: .; D gene: .; V gene: TRBV4-2; CDR3 protein: CASSQGWASPPNYEQYF; CDR3 DNA: TGTGCCAGCAGCCAAGGGTGGGCCTCCCCCCCAAACTACGAGCAGTACTTC
J gene: TRBJ2-3; clone size: .; D gene: TRBD1; V gene: TRBV7-9; CDR3 protein: CASSLDRVGTDTQYF; CDR3 DNA: TGTGCCAGCAGCCTGGACAGGGTTGGGACAGATACGCAGTATTTT
J gene: TRBJ1-2; clone size: .; D gene: .; V gene: TRBV3-1/TRBV3-2; CDR3 protein: CASSQDQRVLLTNYGYTF; CDR3 DNA: TGTGCCAGCAGCCAAGATCAACGGGTGCTCCTGACTAACTATGGCTACACCTTC
J gene: TRBJ1-1; clone size: .; D gene: .; V gene: TRBV28; CDR3 protein: CASQGFLNTEAFF; CDR3 DNA: TGTGCCAGCCAGGGGTTCTTGAACACTGAAGCTTTCTTT
J gene: TRBJ2-7; clone size: .; D gene: TRBD2; V gene: TRBV27; CDR3 protein: CASSFILAGVVYEQYF; CDR3 DNA: TGTGCCAGCAGTTTCATCCTAGCGGGTGTGGTCTACGAGCAGTACTTC
J gene: TRBJ2-7; clone size: .; D gene: TRBD2; V gene: TRBV6-5; CDR3 protein: CASGTSGSYEQYF; CDR3 DNA: TGTGCCAGCGGGACTAGCGGCTCCTACGAGCAGTACTTC
J gene: TRBJ1-1; clone size: .; D gene: .; V gene: TRBV10-2; CDR3 protein: CASSEPGQRAFF; CDR3 DNA: TGCGCCAGCAGTGAGCCGGGCCAGCGGGCTTTCTTT
J gene: TRBJ2-1; clone size: .; D gene: TRBD2; V gene: TRBV10-1; CDR3 protein: CASSESSGGEQFF; CDR3 DNA: TGCGCCAGCAGTGAGTCGTCGGGGGGGGAGCAGTTCTTC
J gene: TRBJ1-1; clone size: .; D gene: TRBD1; V gene: TRBV7-2; CDR3 protein: CASSPRLPGQGNTEAFF; CDR3 DNA: TGTGCCAGCAGCCCTCGACTACCGGGACAGGGGAACACTGAAGCTTTCTTT
J gene: TRBJ2-7; clone size: .; D gene: .; V gene: TRBV6-1; CDR3 protein: CASSEEGSFYEQYF; CDR3 DNA: TGTGCCAGCAGTGAGGAGGGGTCCTTCTACGAGCAGTACTTC
J gene: TRBJ1-2; clone size: once; D gene: TRBD1; V gene: TRBV5-4; CDR3 protein: CASSSQGGRSDRGYTF; CDR3 DNA: TGTGCCAGCAGCTCCCAAGGGGGCAGGTCGGATCGTGGCTACACCTTC
J gene: TRBJ2-1; clone size: few; D gene: .; V gene: TRBV3-1/TRBV3-2; CDR3 protein: CASSKDSGSFYEQFF; CDR3 DNA: TGTGCCAGCAGCAAAGATAGTGGGAGTTTCTATGAGCAGTTCTTC
J gene: TRBJ1-5; clone size: .; D gene: .; V gene: TRBV2; CDR3 protein: CASSEGTQRRNQPQHF; CDR3 DNA: TGTGCCAGCAGTGAAGGGACTCAACGGAGGAATCAGCCCCAGCATTTT
J gene: TRBJ1-6; clone size: .; D gene: .; V gene: TRBV5-6; CDR3 protein: CASSLSRGAENSPLHF; CDR3 DNA: TGTGCCAGCAGCTTGAGCCGAGGAGCTGAGAATTCACCCCTCCACTTT
J gene: TRBJ1-2; clone size: .; D gene: .; V gene: TRBV2; CDR3 protein: CASSLGQFGSYGYTF; CDR3 DNA: TGTGCCAGCAGCCTCGGACAGTTTGGGTCCTATGGCTACACCTTC
J gene: TRBJ2-7; clone size: .; D gene: .; V gene: TRBV27; CDR3 protein: CASSLSSVNEQYF; CDR3 DNA: TGTGCCAGCAGTTTATCGAGTGTGAACGAGCAGTACTTC
J gene: TRBJ2-3; clone size: once; D gene: .; V gene: TRBV3-1/TRBV3-2; CDR3 protein: CASSQTGTHHTDTQYF; CDR3 DNA: TGTGCCAGCAGCCAAACCGGGACACACCACACAGATACGCAGTATTTT
J gene: TRBJ2-5; clone size: .; D gene: .; V gene: TRBV7-9; CDR3 protein: CASSLVSETQYF; CDR3 DNA: TGTGCCAGCAGCTTAGTCTCAGAGACCCAGTACTTC
J gene: TRBJ2-3; clone size: .; D gene: .; V gene: TRBV5-1; CDR3 protein: CASYSGLSTDTQYF; CDR3 DNA: TGCGCCAGCTACAGCGGGCTAAGCACAGATACGCAGTATTTT
J gene: TRBJ2-4; clone size: .; D gene: TRBD1; V gene: TRBV6-1; CDR3 protein: CASSLGQGNIQYF; CDR3 DNA: TGTGCCAGCAGTCTGGGACAGGGCAACATTCAGTACTTC
J gene: TRBJ1-1; clone size: .; D gene: TRBD1; V gene: TRBV5-1; CDR3 protein: CASSSSTGATEAFF; CDR3 DNA: TGCGCCAGCAGTTCGTCGACAGGGGCCACTGAAGCTTTCTTT
J gene: TRBJ1-2; clone size: .; D gene: TRBD1; V gene: TRBV11-2; CDR3 protein: CASSPDRVNYGYTF; CDR3 DNA: TGTGCCAGCAGCCCTGACAGGGTAAACTATGGCTACACCTTC
J gene: TRBJ2-7; clone size: .; D gene: TRBD2; V gene: TRBV5-8; CDR3 protein: CASSFASGAYEQYF; CDR3 DNA: TGTGCCAGCAGCTTTGCTAGCGGGGCCTACGAGCAGTACTTC
J gene: TRBJ2-7; clone size: few; D gene: TRBD1; V gene: TRBV5-1; CDR3 protein: CASSGTGVAYEQYF; CDR3 DNA: TGCGCCAGCAGCGGGACAGGGGTTGCCTACGAGCAGTACTTC
J gene: TRBJ2-2; clone size: .; D gene: .; V gene: TRBV19; CDR3 protein: CASSRAGSAGELFF; CDR3 DNA: TGTGCCAGTAGCAGGGCAGGGTCGGCCGGGGAGCTGTTTTTT
J gene: TRBJ2-5; clone size: .; D gene: .; V gene: TRBV5-6; CDR3 protein: CASSSDGTRPETQYF; CDR3 DNA: TGTGCCAGCAGCTCTGATGGGACTCGACCCGAGACCCAGTACTTC
J gene: TRBJ2-7; clone size: .; D gene: TRBD1; V gene: TRBV18; CDR3 protein: CASSLRTGEAYEQYF; CDR3 DNA: TGTGCCAGCTCACTTCGGACAGGGGAGGCCTACGAGCAGTACTTC
J gene: TRBJ1-1; clone size: .; D gene: .; V gene: TRBV10-3; CDR3 protein: CAISESRGGNTEAFF; CDR3 DNA: TGTGCCATCAGTGAGTCTAGAGGGGGGAACACTGAAGCTTTCTTT
J gene: TRBJ1-2; clone size: .; D gene: TRBD1; V gene: TRBV6-5; CDR3 protein: CASRTGTGDGYTF; CDR3 DNA: TGTGCCAGCAGAACCGGGACAGGGGATGGCTACACCTTC
J gene: TRBJ1-2; clone size: .; D gene: .; V gene: TRBV6-5; CDR3 protein: CASSYSRGDYGYTF; CDR3 DNA: TGTGCCAGCAGTTACTCGCGGGGTGACTATGGCTACACCTTC
J gene: TRBJ2-7; clone size: .; D gene: TRBD2; V gene: TRBV10-3; CDR3 protein: CAIRGEGEQYF; CDR3 DNA: TGTGCCATCAGAGGGGAGGGCGAGCAGTACTTC
J gene: TRBJ1-1; clone size: .; D gene: TRBD1; V gene: TRBV5-1; CDR3 protein: CASSFTGERAEAFF; CDR3 DNA: TGCGCCAGCAGCTTTACAGGGGAAAGGGCTGAAGCTTTCTTT
J gene: TRBJ2-7; clone size: .; D gene: .; V gene: TRBV4-1; CDR3 protein: CASSQDSNKHEQYF; CDR3 DNA: TGCGCCAGCAGCCAAGATTCCAACAAACACGAGCAGTACTTC